The rows below give T cell receptor beta chains drawn from one sample of a study of CD8 T cells in ankylosing spondylitis. One entry per CDR3 protein, called by TCRdb with MiXCR from the 5' RACE reads. The sample has under 200,000 distinct CDR3 sequences, around a tenth seen once; the top ten hold 29%. The sequenced sample was blood, either unsorted or a sorted T cell fraction (not recorded which). The receptors here all came from a male donor with ankylosing spondylitis or in good health (not recorded which). Each CDR3 is given with its conserved first and last residue.

V gene	CDR3 length	CDR3 protein
TRBV29-1	11	CSVAATDTQYF
TRBV12-3/TRBV12-4	15	CASSPWTGSNEKLFF
TRBV12-3/TRBV12-4	14	CASRPAVYYNEQFF
TRBV9	14	CASSGTARTGELFF
TRBV6-5	16	CASSYTGGGAAGGYTF
TRBV12-3/TRBV12-4	14	CASSLGGGGTEAFF
TRBV20-1	16	CSARALGQDRDSPLHF
TRBV6-4	15	CASSARTGAPYGYTF
TRBV5-1	13	CASKGGQNTEAFF
TRBV24-1	12	CATTPRNTEAFF
TRBV5-1	16	CASSTPLQGGQETQYF
TRBV5-1	13	CASSLGKGSEAFF